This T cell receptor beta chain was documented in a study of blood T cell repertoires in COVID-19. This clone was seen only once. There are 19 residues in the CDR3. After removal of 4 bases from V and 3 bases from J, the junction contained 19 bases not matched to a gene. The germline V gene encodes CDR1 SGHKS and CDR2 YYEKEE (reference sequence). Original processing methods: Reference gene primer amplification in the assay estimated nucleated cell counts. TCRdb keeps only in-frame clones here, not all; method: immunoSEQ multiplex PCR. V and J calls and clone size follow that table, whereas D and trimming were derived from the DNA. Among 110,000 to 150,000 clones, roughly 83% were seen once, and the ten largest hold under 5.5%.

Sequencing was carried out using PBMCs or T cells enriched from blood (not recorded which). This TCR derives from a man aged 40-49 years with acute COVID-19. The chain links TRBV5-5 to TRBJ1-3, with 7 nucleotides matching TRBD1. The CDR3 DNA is TGTGCCAGCAGCCGACTACCTTTTCAGGGGGAAGGAGATGGAAACACCATATATTTT. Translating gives CASSRLPFQGEGDGNTIYF.